A selection of T cell receptor beta chains follows, all from one sample in a study of CD8 T cells in Susac syndrome. TCRdb processed the immunoSEQ multiplex PCR reads anew with MiXCR; each CDR3 protein has one entry. The table lists some 170,000 distinct CDR3 sequences, 85% to 95% of them singletons. The sequencing input was CD4+ T cells from PBMCs. The origin of the receptors is a human donor in good health. Each CDR3 is given with its conserved first and last residue. A D gene is named only where the DNA matches it firmly. Not every row has a clone size; where given, it reads once, few, many or a size class.

d_call,clone_size,j_call,cdr3_length,v_call,cdr3_aa,cdr3_nt
NA,NA,TRBJ2-3,12,TRBV20-1,CSALRPVDTQYF,TGCAGTGCCCTCCGCCCCGTAGATACGCAGTATTTT
TRBD2,NA,TRBJ2-1,16,TRBV7-8,CASSLIMSGRVAEQFF,TGTGCCAGCAGCTTAATTATGAGCGGGAGGGTTGCTGAGCAGTTCTTC
NA,once,TRBJ2-1,14,TRBV5-1,CASSHQGSYNEQFF,TGCGCCAGCAGCCACCAGGGTTCCTACAATGAGCAGTTCTTC
NA,NA,TRBJ1-2,12,TRBV29-1,CSVEEGTRVYTF,TGCAGCGTTGAAGAGGGGACAAGGGTCTACACCTTC
TRBD2,NA,TRBJ2-5,21,TRBV14,CASSSPNPGLAGGPQRETQYF,TGTGCCAGCAGCAGCCCGAACCCGGGACTAGCGGGAGGGCCTCAGAGGGAGACCCAGTACTTC
NA,NA,TRBJ1-5,13,TRBV30,CAWAGGPNQPQHF,TGTGCCTGGGCGGGGGGGCCCAATCAGCCCCAGCATTTT
NA,NA,TRBJ2-1,13,TRBV14,CASGDFYYNEQFF,TGTGCCAGCGGGGACTTCTACTACAATGAGCAGTTCTTC
TRBD1,once,TRBJ2-7,14,TRBV5-1,CASSLRDRVGEQYF,TGCGCCAGCAGCTTACGGGACAGGGTAGGCGAGCAGTACTTC
TRBD1,NA,TRBJ1-1,17,TRBV20-1,CSARDDGQGLWYTEAFF,TGCAGTGCTAGAGATGACGGACAGGGGCTTTGGTACACTGAAGCTTTCTTT
TRBD2,NA,TRBJ2-3,14,TRBV28,CASRLAGVTDTQFF,TGTGCCAGCAGATTAGCGGGAGTGACGGATACGCAGTTTTTT
TRBD1,once,TRBJ2-5,16,TRBV7-2,CASSQTGGYSLETQYF,TGTGCCAGCAGTCAGACAGGGGGCTATTCCCTGGAGACCCAGTACTTC
TRBD1,NA,TRBJ2-2,16,TRBV12-3/TRBV12-4,CASSSGQGVETGELFF,TGTGCCAGCAGTTCGGGACAGGGGGTAGAAACCGGGGAGCTGTTTTTT
TRBD1,NA,TRBJ1-2,14,TRBV2,CASSEGKGTGHYTF,TGTGCCAGCAGTGAAGGGAAGGGGACAGGACACTACACCTTC
TRBD1,NA,TRBJ1-5,14,TRBV7-6,CASSGQGAHQPQHF,TGTGCCAGCAGCGGACAGGGGGCCCATCAGCCCCAGCATTTT
NA,NA,TRBJ2-5,13,TRBV30,CAWSVWGGKTQYF,TGTGCCTGGAGTGTATGGGGTGGAAAGACCCAGTACTTC
TRBD1,NA,TRBJ2-7,15,TRBV28,CASRAQGQGRYEQYF,TGTGCCAGCAGAGCCCAGGGACAGGGGAGGTACGAGCAGTACTTC
NA,once,TRBJ2-7,15,TRBV15,CATSRKADTAYEQYF,TGTGCCACCAGCAGGAAAGCGGACACTGCCTACGAGCAGTACTTC
NA,NA,TRBJ2-5,15,TRBV20-1,CSARDLSRVSETQYF,TGCAGTGCTAGAGATCTCTCACGGGTTTCGGAGACCCAGTACTTC
NA,NA,TRBJ2-1,14,TRBV3-1,CASSQGTSYNEQFF,TGTGCCAGCAGCCAGGGGACTTCATACAATGAGCAGTTCTTC
NA,NA,TRBJ1-2,16,TRBV4-3,CASSQDVKVTRRGYTF,TGCGCCAGCAGCCAAGATGTTAAGGTCACGAGACGGGGCTACACCTTC
NA,NA,TRBJ2-7,14,TRBV6-5,CASRDQSKNYEQYF,TGTGCCAGCAGGGACCAATCGAAGAACTACGAGCAGTACTTC
TRBD1,NA,TRBJ1-4,14,TRBV6-6,CASSPRTGDEKLFF,TGTGCCAGCAGTCCCCGGACAGGGGATGAAAAACTGTTTTTT
TRBD2,once,TRBJ2-7,14,TRBV20-1,CSARSGRLSYEQYF,TGCAGTGCTAGAAGCGGGAGGTTGTCCTACGAGCAGTACTTC
TRBD1,NA,TRBJ1-2,14,TRBV29-1,CSVDTEQGAGGYTF,TGCAGCGTAGATACCGAACAGGGGGCTGGAGGCTACACCTTC
NA,NA,TRBJ2-3,14,TRBV29-1,CSVEGQGWPDTQYF,TGCAGCGTTGAGGGGCAGGGTTGGCCAGATACGCAGTATTTT
NA,few,TRBJ1-5,14,TRBV7-2,CASSSGTDNQPQHF,TGTGCCAGCAGCTCCGGGACGGATAATCAGCCCCAGCATTTT
TRBD1,NA,TRBJ2-7,14,TRBV30,CAWSNVGGGYEQYF,TGTGCCTGGAGTAACGTAGGGGGCGGGTACGAGCAGTACTTC
NA,NA,TRBJ2-1,12,TRBV6-2/TRBV6-3,CASWQGYNEQFF,TGTGCCAGCTGGCAGGGCTACAATGAGCAGTTCTTC
NA,NA,TRBJ1-3,13,TRBV30,CARKDRNGNTIYF,TGTGCACGTAAGGACAGAAATGGAAACACCATATATTTT
NA,NA,TRBJ2-1,19,TRBV27,CASSPEGRGWMASYNEQFF,TGTGCCAGCAGCCCAGAGGGGAGGGGGTGGATGGCGTCCTACAATGAGCAGTTCTTC
TRBD2,few,TRBJ2-5,15,TRBV11-3,CASSPAGVGSETQYF,TGTGCCAGCAGCCCAGCGGGAGTGGGGTCAGAGACCCAGTACTTC
TRBD2,NA,TRBJ2-2,15,TRBV11-3,CASSLAGGPTGELFF,TGTGCCAGCAGCTTGGCGGGAGGGCCCACCGGGGAGCTGTTTTTT
NA,NA,TRBJ1-4,16,TRBV28,CASSERYRALNEKLFF,TGTGCCAGCAGTGAAAGGTACAGGGCCCTTAATGAAAAACTGTTTTTT
TRBD1,NA,TRBJ2-7,15,TRBV28,CASSLDRGTEDEQYF,TGTGCCAGCAGTTTGGATCGAGGGACAGAGGACGAGCAGTACTTC
NA,NA,TRBJ2-1,13,TRBV20-1,CSATRGLYNEQFF,TGCAGTGCCACTCGAGGATTATACAATGAGCAGTTCTTC
NA,few,TRBJ2-7,14,TRBV7-8,CASSNWAGDDEQYF,TGTGCCAGCAGCAACTGGGCAGGGGATGACGAGCAGTACTTC
TRBD1,NA,TRBJ2-5,16,TRBV19,CASSIGNRGQGATQYF,TGTGCCAGTAGTATAGGGAACAGGGGTCAGGGAGCGACCCAGTACTTC
NA,NA,TRBJ2-7,14,TRBV7-3,CASSLSGAVFQQYF,TGTGCCAGCAGCTTGTCAGGGGCCGTTTTCCAGCAGTACTTC
TRBD2,NA,TRBJ2-1,16,TRBV12-3/TRBV12-4,CASSLPGTSGYNEQFF,TGTGCCAGCAGTTTACCCGGGACTAGCGGATACAATGAGCAGTTCTTC
TRBD2,NA,TRBJ2-5,13,TRBV28,CASRTSGQETQYF,TGTGCCAGCAGGACTAGCGGACAAGAGACCCAGTACTTC
NA,NA,TRBJ1-1,13,TRBV27,CASSLLRGPEAFF,TGTGCCAGCAGTTTACTGCGGGGCCCTGAAGCTTTCTTT
TRBD2,few,TRBJ2-7,15,TRBV7-2,CASSLGLAAAYEQYF,TGTGCCAGCAGTTTGGGACTAGCCGCGGCCTACGAGCAGTACTTC
TRBD1,NA,TRBJ2-7,15,TRBV9,CASSASGTGSNEQYF,TGTGCCAGCAGTGCTTCCGGGACAGGGTCTAACGAGCAGTACTTC
NA,NA,TRBJ1-1,13,TRBV29-1,CSANRDSNTEAFF,TGCAGCGCAAATCGGGACTCAAACACGGAAGCTTTCTTT
TRBD2,NA,TRBJ2-3,17,TRBV9,CASSPRAAGGRTDTQYF,TGTGCCAGCAGCCCTCGCGCGGCGGGAGGACGCACAGATACGCAGTATTTT
NA,once,TRBJ2-5,13,TRBV29-1,CSSLDLPGETQYF,TGCAGCTCTCTCGACTTGCCGGGAGAGACCCAGTACTTC
NA,NA,TRBJ2-7,11,TRBV7-9,CASSREFGQYF,TGTGCCAGCAGCCGGGAGTTCGGGCAGTACTTC